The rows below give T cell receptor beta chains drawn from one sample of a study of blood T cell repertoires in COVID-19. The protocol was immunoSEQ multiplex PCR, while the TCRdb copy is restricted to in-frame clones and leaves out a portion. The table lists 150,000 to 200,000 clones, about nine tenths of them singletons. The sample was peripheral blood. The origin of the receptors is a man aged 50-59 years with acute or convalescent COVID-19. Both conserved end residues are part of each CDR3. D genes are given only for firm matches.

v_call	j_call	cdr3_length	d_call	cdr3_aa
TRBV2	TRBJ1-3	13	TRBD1	CATGTGGGNTIYF
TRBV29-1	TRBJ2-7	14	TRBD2	CSVVGLAGTYEQYF
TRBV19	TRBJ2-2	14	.	CASRRQQRTGELFF
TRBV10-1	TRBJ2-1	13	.	CASSERTANEQFF
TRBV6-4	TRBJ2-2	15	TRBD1	CASRMGQGPTGELFF
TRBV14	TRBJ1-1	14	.	CASSRTGMNTEAFF
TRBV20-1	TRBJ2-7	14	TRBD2	CSASPGGAGYEQYF
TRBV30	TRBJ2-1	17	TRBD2	CAWSTPPGTSGYNEQFF
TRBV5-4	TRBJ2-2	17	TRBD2	CASSLAASGSYTGELFF
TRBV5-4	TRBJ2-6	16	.	CASSLGLGAGANVLTF
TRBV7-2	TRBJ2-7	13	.	CASSLASSYEQYF
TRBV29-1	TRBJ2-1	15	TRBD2	CSGLLAGGSFDEQFF
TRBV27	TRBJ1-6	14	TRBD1	CASRIQGDVSPLHF
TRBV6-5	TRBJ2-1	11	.	CASSVYNEQFF
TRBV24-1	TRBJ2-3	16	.	CATSDFWGRSTDTQYF
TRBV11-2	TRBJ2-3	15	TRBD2	CASSLSGGSTDTQYF
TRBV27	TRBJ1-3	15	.	CASSLSSYSGNTIYF
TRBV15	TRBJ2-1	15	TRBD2	CATSRVGLVYHEQFF
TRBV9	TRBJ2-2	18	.	CASSAGGQSGVLGGELFF
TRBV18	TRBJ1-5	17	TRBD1	CASSPDRGTGGNQPQHF
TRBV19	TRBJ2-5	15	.	CASSGTGWHLGAQYF
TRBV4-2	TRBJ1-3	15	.	CASSRGESSGNTIYF
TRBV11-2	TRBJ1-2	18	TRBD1	CASSLRGGQGARGYGYTF
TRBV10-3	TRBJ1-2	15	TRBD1	CAISETGTGGTGYTF
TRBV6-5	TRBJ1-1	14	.	CASAREDISPEAFF
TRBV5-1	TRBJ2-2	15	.	CASRDRGTYTGELFF
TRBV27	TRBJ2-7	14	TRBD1	CASSLAGGPYEQYF
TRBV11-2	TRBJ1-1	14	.	CASSLGSGFTEAFF
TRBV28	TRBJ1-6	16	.	CASSYPAGGANSPLHF
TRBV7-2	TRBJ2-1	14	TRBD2	CASSLGTSGSREFF
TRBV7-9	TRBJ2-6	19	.	CASSPTTLQWGRGANVLTF
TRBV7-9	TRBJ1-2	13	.	CASSPDSNYGYTF
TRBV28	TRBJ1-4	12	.	CAIAQGGEKLFF
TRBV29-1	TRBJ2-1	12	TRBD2	CSVGTSGNEQFF
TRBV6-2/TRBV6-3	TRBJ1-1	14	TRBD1	CASSYADRFTEAFF